This T cell receptor beta chain was captured by sequencing in a study of blood T cell repertoires in COVID-19 (TCRdb year 2020). In terms of the full investigation: Collaborator samples came from the United States, Italy and Spain and covered acute and convalescent phases of COVID-19. The material from the prospective study consisted of cDNA or gDNA derived from T cells, B-cell-depleted T cells, or PBMCs. Subjects who had been exposed to COVID-19, were actively infected with it, or had recovered from it provided the deeply sampled blood TCRbeta repertoires that made up the dataset. The repertoires were released in a freely available public database meant as a resource for research on the immune response to SARS-CoV-2. Samples came from the ongoing ImmuneRACE study (first 160 participants) plus 1,254 subjects from 6 global collaborators. The sample metadata nearly always contained a de-identified subject ID, COVID-19 status, age in years and sex. HLA class I and class II types, where available, came from metadata supplied by the sample provider rather than from assay-based typing. The study at large found these results: The amount of clinical and demographic metadata varied by source and participant and was provided uncurated.

The immunoSEQ Assay, a bias-controlled multiplex PCR, was used to amplify TCRbeta CDR3 regions from genomic DNA. As for the authors' bioinformatics: The number of nucleated cells in each sample was estimated from the amplification of reference gene primers within the assay. Sequence reads were collapsed and filtered to measure the absolute abundance of every unique TCRbeta CDR3 rearrangement. Productive Simpson clonality was computed per sample as the square root of Simpson's diversity index over productive rearrangements. In TCRdb, the immuneACCESS table is reduced to in-frame sequences with V and J assigned. These tables do not hold every clone; where another copy was compared, an unresolved V gene accounts for under half, and the others remain unexplained. The D gene and trimming were derived from the DNA, and the V and J assignments and clone size from that table. The sample yields more than 95,000 clones; roughly four fifths were counted once. The ten largest clones capture about 4.8% of the sample.

The CDR3 measures 16 amino acids from cysteine to phenylalanine. CDR3 DNA is the only sequence kept; it has 48 bases, read in frame from the first base. The junction shows trimming of 3 bases on V and 0 bases on J, plus 12 bases between the germline ends. CDR1 and CDR2, per the germline V gene, are KGHSH and LQKENI. Whole blood was collected in K2EDTA tubes by collaborating institutions according to the institutions' own protocols. Collaborator samples were shipped for TCRbeta analysis as frozen whole blood, isolated PBMCs, or DNA extracted from either sample type. With regard to this clone: Its antigen is not yet known. Base qualities are not at hand, and no much larger clone is one base apart.

The rearranged segments are TRBV18 and TRBJ1-3, with the D gene too uncertain to name. Material for sequencing was peripheral blood. The receptor's source is a man aged 55 to 70 with acute or convalescent COVID-19. In nucleotides, the sequence is TGTGCCAGCTCACCTAATAGAGGAGGCTCTGGAAACACCATATATTTT. Its product reads: CASSPNRGGSGNTIYF.